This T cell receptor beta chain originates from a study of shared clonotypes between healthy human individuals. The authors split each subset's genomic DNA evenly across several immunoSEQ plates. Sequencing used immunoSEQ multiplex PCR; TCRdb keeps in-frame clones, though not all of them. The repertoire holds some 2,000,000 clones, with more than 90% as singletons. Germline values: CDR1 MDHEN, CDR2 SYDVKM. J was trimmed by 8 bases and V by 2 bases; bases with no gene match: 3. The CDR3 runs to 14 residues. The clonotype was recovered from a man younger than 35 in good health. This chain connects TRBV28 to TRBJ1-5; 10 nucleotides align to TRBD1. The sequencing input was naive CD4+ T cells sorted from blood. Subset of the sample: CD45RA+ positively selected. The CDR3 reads CASSLRTGGKPQHF. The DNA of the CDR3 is TGTGCCAGCAGTTTAAGGACAGGGGGTAAGCCCCAGCATTTT.